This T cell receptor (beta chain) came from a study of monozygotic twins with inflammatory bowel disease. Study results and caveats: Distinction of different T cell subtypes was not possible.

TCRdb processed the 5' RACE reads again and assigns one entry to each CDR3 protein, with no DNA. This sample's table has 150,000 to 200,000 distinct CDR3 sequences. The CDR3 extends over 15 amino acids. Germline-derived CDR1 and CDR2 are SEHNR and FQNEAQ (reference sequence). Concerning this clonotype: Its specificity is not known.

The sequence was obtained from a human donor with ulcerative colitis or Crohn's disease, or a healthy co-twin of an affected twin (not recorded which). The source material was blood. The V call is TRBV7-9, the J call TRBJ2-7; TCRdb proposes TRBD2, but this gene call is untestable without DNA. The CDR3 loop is CASSPGGREGYEQYF. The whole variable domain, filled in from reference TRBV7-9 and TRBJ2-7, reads DTGVSQNPRHKITKRGQNVTFRCDPISEHNRLYWYRQTLGQGPEFLTYFQNEAQLEKSRLLSDRFSAERPKGSFSTLEIQRTEQGDSAMYLCASSPGGREGYEQYFGPGTRLTVT.